The clone carrying this T cell receptor beta chain was seen ten or more times. The antigen is unknown. This entry comes from a study of metastatic and nonmetastatic thyroid tumors. In the study overall: The study looked at repertoires side by side in blood and in tumor or nodule tissue from malignant and benign thyroid patients.

Looked up from germline, CDR1 is LNHNV and CDR2 is YYDKDF (reference sequence). The germline V and J ends were trimmed by 1 base and 0 bases, with 4 bases remaining between them. The length of the CDR3 is 15 residues. Study conclusions and caveats: Compared with benign nodules, malignant thyroid tumors were reported to have significantly higher TCR beta diversity in both blood and tumor.

As originally analysed: Between-group CDR3 differences, defined by clinicopathological status, yielded a distant-metastasis classifier for papillary thyroid cancer. MiXCR was used by TCRdb to re-call the PCR reads. The V and J calls here are based on TCRdb, not the publication. The top ten hold about 20% of the sample, which has roughly 40,000 clones, approximately 15% seen once. Patients underwent thyroid surgery, and none had received any treatment before it. Sequenced input: blood. This chain joins TRBV15 and TRBJ1-6; D is unclear. This TCR came from a female donor with papillary thyroid cancer or a benign thyroid nodule (not recorded which). Some clones in this sample may be carry-over from other donors' samples. The CDR3 spells CATSRGSSYNSPLHF. Here the CDR3 DNA reads TGTGCCACCAGCAGAGGGAGCTCCTATAATTCACCCCTCCACTTT.